One and the same sample provided the 25 T cell receptor beta chains below, sequenced in a study of T cell clonality in common variable immunodeficiency. This table comes from immunoSEQ multiplex PCR, and its TCRdb copy is limited to in-frame clones, with some not included. This record lists 30,000 to 40,000 clones, none seen once only, and the top ten clones contain roughly 3.4%. The specimen sequenced was peripheral blood mononuclear cells. The receptor set was obtained from a person aged 18-70 years in good health.

This clone came up many times. The read ends 3 residues early relative to the CDR3; the germline J gene fills the gap. The V call is TRBV12-5, the J call TRBJ1-1; D unresolved. The CDR3 runs to 13 residues. The V and J ends lost 7 bases and 6 bases respectively, with 15 bases between them. Germline V lookup: CDR1 LGHNT, CDR2 FRNRAP. CDR3: CASAPPLAAEAFF. The covered CDR3 bases are TGTGCTAGTGCCCCCCCCCTAGCGGCTGAA.

This clone was counted at least ten times. The read ends 3 residues before the CDR3 terminus; that terminus is restored from the germline J gene. This rearrangement joins TRBV7-3 to TRBJ2-1; 8 bases map to TRBD2. The V gene end was trimmed by 5 bases and the J gene end by 8 bases; junction bases not matched to a gene: 11. Germline assignment: CDR1 SGHTA and CDR2 FQGTGA. CDR3 size: 15 residues. CDR3 bases read: TGTGCCAGCAGCCCTACCGGGACTAGTTGGGATGAG. It specifies CASSPTGTSWDE. From start to end, the CDR3 is CASSPTGTSWDEQFF.

In this sample, this clone turned up many times. The read terminates 3 residues ahead of where the CDR3 ends, so the germline J gene completes it. This rearrangement joins TRBV19 to TRBJ2-6, with TRBD1 as a possible D gene (5 bases). Germline CDR1 LNHDA, CDR2 SQIVND (reference sequence). The CDR3 is 20 amino acids. The V gene lost 2 bases and the J gene lost 0 bases, with 20 bases spanning the gap. Incomplete CDR3 DNA: TGTGCCAGTAGTATAACTTGGAAGGCCAGGGCCTACTCTGGGGCCAACGTC. The encoded protein is CASSITWKARAYSGANV. The full CDR3 is CASSITWKARAYSGANVLTF.

This clone occurred a few times. The CDR3 is cut off 3 residues early in the read; its end comes from the germline J gene. The chain carries TRBV20-1 and TRBJ2-1; tentative D call: TRBD1 (6 bases). The V and J ends lost 5 bases and 6 bases respectively, with 20 bases between them. Germline-derived CDR1 and CDR2 are DFQATT and SNEGSKA (reference sequence). The CDR3 contains 15 residues. The CDR3 DNA, read in part, is TGCAGTGCTCCCGAAAGGGGGAAGGGGTCCAATGAG. Translating it yields CSAPERGKGSNE. The CDR3 in full is CSAPERGKGSNEQFF.

This clone was seen a handful of times. The CDR3 end is not reached by the read, which stops 3 residues before it; the germline J gene fills it in. V is TRBV18 and J is TRBJ2-1, with 9 bases fitting TRBD1. CDR1 KGHSH and CDR2 LQKENI come from the germline V gene. This CDR3 region has 14 residues. Trimming cost V 5 bases and J 8 bases; bases outside gene matches: 7. The sequenced CDR3 bases are TGTGCCAGCTCAGTGGACAGGGGTAAATATGAG. Translation: CASSVDRGKYE. The entire CDR3 is CASSVDRGKYEQFF.

This clone was counted at least ten times. The read terminates 3 residues ahead of where the CDR3 ends, so the germline J gene completes it. This chain links TRBV20-1 with TRBJ2-7; the match to TRBD1 covers 11 bases. V lost 7 bases to trimming and J lost 3 bases; unmatched junction nucleotides: 5. CDR1 is DFQATT and CDR2 is SNEGSKA in the germline V gene (reference sequence). This CDR3 is built from 13 residues. The CDR3 loop reads CSGRTGGFYEQYF. The DNA read from the CDR3 is TGCAGTGGAAGGACAGGGGGCTTCTACGAG.

This clone has more than one count but fewer than ten. CDR3 region: CASSPNVNRGLYDYTF. The sequenced CDR3 bases are TGTGCCAGCTCACCAAATGTAAACAGGGGGCTTTACGAC. The V gene is TRBV18, the J gene TRBJ1-2; 9 bases align to TRBD1. The read ends 3 residues early relative to the CDR3; the germline J gene fills the gap. This CDR3 spans 16 amino acids. The V gene's germline CDR1 is KGHSH and CDR2 LQKENI.

This clone was recorded at least ten times. The CDR3 end is not reached by the read, which stops 3 residues before it; the germline J gene fills it in. The chain links TRBV10-3 to TRBJ2-7, with TRBD2 matching over 10 bases. This CDR3 comprises 15 residues. Germline CDR1 reads ENHRY; CDR2 reads SYGVKD. The junction had 9 bases not matched to a gene; V was cut back by 6 bases and J by 4 bases. CDR3 DNA, as far as it was read: TGTGCCATCAGAGCGGATAGCGGGAGGCCATACGAG. As protein: CAIRADSGRPYE. The complete CDR3 reads CAIRADSGRPYEQYF.

This clone came up a few times. The junction shows a germline mismatch at one end, possibly a read error. With the read ending 3 residues before the CDR3 end, the germline J gene is used to fill in that end. At the DNA level, this CDR3 is encoded by other sequences in the same sample as well. The chain has TRBV19 and TRBJ1-3; no clear D gene. Per the germline V gene, CDR1 is LNHDA and CDR2 is SQIVND (reference sequence). This CDR3 has 16 amino acids. Partial CDR3 DNA: TGTGCCAGTAGTATGAAGAAGGCTCTGACTCTTAACACA. Translating it yields CASSMKKALTLNT. The full CDR3 reads CASSMKKALTLNTIYF.

In the case of this clone: The read halts 3 residues ahead of the CDR3 end, with the missing end drawn from the germline J gene. The chain employs TRBV20-1 and TRBJ2-1; 10 bases map to TRBD2. This CDR3 has 15 residues. Trimming removed 5 bases from V and 7 bases from J; junction bases left unmatched: 11. Germline loops: CDR1 DFQATT, CDR2 SNEGSKA (reference sequence). The CDR3 sequence is CSASPGSGGRNEQFF. CDR3 bases read: TGCAGTGCTTCGCCGGGTAGCGGGGGGCGTAATGAG.

In its sample, this clone was seen a few times. The CDR3 goes on 3 residues after the read ends, and that part is filled in from the germline J gene. This rearrangement joins TRBV2 to TRBJ2-7; TRBD2 is a possible D gene (5 bases). The germline V gene encodes CDR1 SNHLY and CDR2 FYNNEI. The CDR3 spans 13 residues. Trimming removed 11 bases at V and 0 bases at J, with 14 bases between. The CDR3 loop is CAGSRVPSYEQYF. The CDR3 DNA, read in part, is TGTGCCGGGTCGAGGGTCCCCTCCTACGAG.

At least ten counts were recorded for this clone. The missing CDR3 end, 3 residues past where the read stops, is filled in from the germline J gene. V and J are TRBV6-1 and TRBJ1-6; D remains unclear. This CDR3 spans 15 amino acids. In germline, CDR1 is MNHNS, CDR2 SASEGT. The V end lost 3 bases, the J end lost 7 bases, and 13 bases lay between the germline ends. Partial CDR3 DNA: TGTGCCAGCAGTGATCGGGAGGCGGGGAATTCACCC. Its protein is CASSDREAGNSP. The CDR3 as a whole reads CASSDREAGNSPLHF.

Many counts were recorded for this clone. The read stops 3 residues short of the end of the CDR3; the missing end is completed from the germline J gene. This sequence joins TRBV7-9 and TRBJ2-1, with D perhaps matching TRBD2 (5 bases). The germline CDR1 and CDR2 sequences are SEHNR and FQNEAQ (reference sequence). V was shortened by 5 bases and J by 4 bases, with 12 bases between the two germline ends. This CDR3 region has 14 residues. The CDR3 protein is CASSATGEYNEQFF. Partial CDR3 DNA: TGTGCCAGCAGCGCCACCGGGGAGTACAATGAG.

This clone was seen ten or more times. The read terminates 3 residues ahead of where the CDR3 ends, so the germline J gene completes it. This chain joins TRBV20-1 and TRBJ2-2; tentatively, D is TRBD2 (6 bases). Germline V gene sequence: CDR1 DFQATT, CDR2 SNEGSKA (reference sequence). The CDR3 has 13 amino acids. V lost 1 base and J 5 bases, leaving 8 bases between the germline ends. CDR3 DNA (partial): TGCAGTGCTAGAGGCCGGGGGACCGGGGAG. It codes for CSARGRGTGE. The full CDR3 is CSARGRGTGELFF.

This clone showed up many times. The CDR3 reads CASSRRGGETQYF. The part of the CDR3 DNA that was read is TGTGCCAGCAGCCGCAGGGGTGGTGAGACC. The chain employs TRBV14 and TRBJ2-5; possible D gene TRBD1, 6 bases. Sequencing ends 3 residues short of the CDR3 end; the germline J gene provides the rest. This CDR3 has 13 residues. The V end was cut by 4 bases, the J end by 5 bases, with 11 bases between. Germline lookup yields CDR1 SGHDN and CDR2 FVKESK.

At least ten counts were recorded for this clone. Read sequence stops 3 residues before the CDR3 end, and the germline J gene provides the missing end. The chain joins TRBV5-5 to TRBJ1-2; D is uncertain. This CDR3 spans 15 amino acids. With 2 bases removed from V and 3 bases from J, the gap between germline ends came to 14 bases. The germline gives CDR1 SGHKS, CDR2 YYEKEE (reference sequence). The chain's CDR3 is CASSLPRGPYYGYTF. CDR3 DNA (partial): TGTGCCAGCAGCTTACCCCGAGGGCCCTACTATGGC.

This clone occurred many times. CDR3: CASSTGTAKNEQFF. Incomplete CDR3 DNA: TGCGCCAGCAGTACCGGGACAGCAAAGAATGAG. The chain is built from TRBV10-1 and TRBJ2-1; 7 nucleotides align to TRBD1. The read ends 3 residues before the CDR3 terminus; that terminus is restored from the germline J gene. The J segment lost 7 bases and the V segment lost 5 bases, leaving 8 bases of the junction unmatched. Germline assignment: CDR1 WNHNN and CDR2 SYGVQD (reference sequence). The CDR3 consists of 14 residues.

The table lists this clone with many counts. The sequenced part of the CDR3 DNA is TGCGCCAGCAGCCCTTGGGGACAGGGGGCTTCGAACACCGGGGAG. Encoded protein: CASSPWGQGASNTGE. The full-length CDR3 reads as CASSPWGQGASNTGELFF. This rearrangement joins TRBV5-1 to TRBJ2-2; 12 bases line up with TRBD1. The read ends 3 residues early relative to the CDR3; the germline J gene fills the gap. This CDR3 has 18 amino acids. Germline V gene sequence: CDR1 SGHRS, CDR2 YFSETQ. V lost 4 bases and J lost 0; bases outside the gene matches: 7.

This clone has a handful of counts. The CDR3 goes on 3 residues after the read ends, and that part is filled in from the germline J gene. V gene TRBV23-1 combines with J gene TRBJ2-6, with TRBD1 matching over 10 bases. TRBV23-1 is an ORF; its function is uncertain. CDR3 size: 21 residues. J gave up 0 bases and V 5 bases, and 16 bases lay outside the gene matches. The CDR3 loop is CASSKARDRGPTYSGANVLTF. CDR3 bases read: TGCGCCAGCAGTAAAGCCCGGGACAGGGGACCAACTTACTCTGGGGCCAACGTC.

This clone has more than one count but fewer than ten. The read ends 3 residues early relative to the CDR3; the germline J gene fills the gap. The chain joins TRBV10-1 to TRBJ2-1; 8 nucleotides line up with TRBD2. Germline V gives CDR1 WNHNN, CDR2 SYGVQD (reference sequence). This CDR3 has 15 residues. V lost 1 base to trimming and J lost 7 bases; unmatched junction nucleotides: 6. CDR3 region: CASSEWASGSNEQFF. CDR3 bases read: TGCGCCAGCAGTGAGTGGGCTAGCGGGTCAAATGAG.

This clone was observed many times. The read is 3 residues too short to cover the CDR3 end, so that end is filled in from the germline J gene. The rearrangement joins TRBV19 to TRBJ1-3; perhaps TRBD1 as D (5 bases). This CDR3 has 15 residues. V was trimmed by 8 bases and J by 0 bases, leaving 14 bases between them. CDR1 and CDR2 (germline): LNHDA, SQIVND (reference sequence). Incomplete CDR3 DNA: TGTGCCAGTTTTTACAGGACCTACTCTGGAAACACC. This gives the protein CASFYRTYSGNT. The CDR3 in full is CASFYRTYSGNTIYF.

A remark on this clone: A much more abundant neighbour one base away suggests this may be a read error. The read terminates 3 residues before the CDR3 end, so the remaining end is supplied by the germline J gene. The chain recombines TRBV2 with TRBJ2-5, with 7 bases aligning to TRBD1. Germline CDR1 reads SNHLY; CDR2 reads FYNNEI. The CDR3 is 14 amino acids. CDR3 sequence: CASTAGSGTDTQYF. The CDR3 DNA, read in part, is TGTGCCAGCACCGCTGGCTCGGGGACAGATACC. Full variable domain (missing parts from reference TRBV2 and TRBJ2-5): EPEVTQTPSHQVTQMGQEVILRCVPISNHLYFYWYRQILGQKVEFLVSFYNNEISEKSEIFDDQFSVERPDGSNFTLKIRSTKLEDSAMYFCASTAGSGTDTQYFGPGTRLLVL.

This clone was recorded at least ten times. The CDR3 extends 3 residues past the end of the read, so its final part is completed from the germline J gene. The chain has TRBV20-1 and TRBJ2-2; D is ambiguous. The CDR3 contains 13 residues. Germline CDR1 is DFQATT and CDR2 is SNEGSKA (reference sequence). The part of the CDR3 DNA that was read is TGCAGTGCTTCCCCCGGTAAGGGTGAAAAG. Amino acid sequence: CSASPGKGEK. The whole CDR3 sequence reads CSASPGKGEKLFF.

Note on this clone: The read is 3 residues too short to cover the CDR3 end, so that end is filled in from the germline J gene. The chain carries TRBV19 and TRBJ1-1, with D tentatively TRBD1 (5 bases). CDR1 and CDR2 from the germline V gene are LNHDA and SQIVND (reference sequence). This CDR3 comprises 14 residues. Trimming removed 5 bases at V and 1 base at J, with 11 bases between. Partial CDR3 DNA: TGTGCCAGTAGTGCCGGACAAGCGAACACTGAA. It translates to CASSAGQANTE. The full CDR3 protein reads CASSAGQANTEAFF.

This clone was recorded at least ten times. The read gets to within 3 residues of the CDR3 end, and the germline J gene fills in the rest. The chain links TRBV20-1 to TRBJ2-1; 10 bases match TRBD2. CDR1 is DFQATT, CDR2 SNEGSKA, per germline (reference sequence). The trim removed 0 bases at V and 2 bases at J, leaving 7 bases unmatched. The CDR3 length is 17 residues. CDR3 sequence reads: CSARDPDSGGTYNEQFF. The CDR3 bases that were read are TGCAGTGCTAGAGATCCGGATAGCGGGGGGACCTACAATGAG.